The 10 T cell receptor beta chains reported below all come from one sample, sequenced in a study of cytomegalovirus exposure and HLA in healthy donors. The PCR had 60 Vbeta and 13 Jbeta primers. Libraries were prepared by immunoSEQ multiplex PCR; TCRdb keeps only in-frame clonotypes and omits some of them. Of over 40,000 clones in the sample, 72% were seen once. The material sequenced was PBMCs. The receptors shown here come from a man aged 25-45 years in good health and CMV-seronegative.

About this clone itself: The same CDR3 can be traced to other DNA sequences in this sample. The chain uses TRBV19 and TRBJ2-7, with TRBD1 matching 7 bases. There are 13 residues in the CDR3. Germline V gene sequence: CDR1 LNHDA, CDR2 SQIVND (reference sequence). The V gene end was trimmed by 1 base and the J gene end by 4 bases; junction bases not matched to a gene: 1. CDR3 nucleotides: TGTGCCAGTAGTATAGGCAGGGGGTACGAGCAGTACTTC. This encodes CASSIGRGYEQYF.

This chain connects TRBV15 to TRBJ2-7; TRBD1 is a possible D gene (5 bases). The CDR3 contains 13 residues. Germline lookup yields CDR1 LNHNV and CDR2 YYDKDF (reference sequence). Trimming shortened V by 4 bases and J by 6 bases, and 13 bases separated the two germline ends. CDR3 in DNA: TGTGCCACCAGCACCCGCAGGACACCCGAGCAGTACTTC. Translated: CATSTRRTPEQYF.

V gene TRBV4-1 combines with J gene TRBJ2-1, with unresolved D. The CDR3 contains 15 residues. Germline V gene lookup returns CDR1 MGHRA and CDR2 YSYEKL. Trimming took 2 bases from V and 8 from J, leaving 16 bases between them. This CDR3 reads CASSQFGDTEDEQFF. The CDR3 bases are TGCGCCAGCAGCCAATTCGGCGATACCGAGGATGAGCAGTTCTTC.

V gene TRBV5-5 combines with J gene TRBJ1-2; D gene ambiguous. Trimming pared 7 bases from V and 0 bases from J, leaving 10 bases between. Germline CDR1 reads SGHKS; CDR2 reads YYEKEE (reference sequence). This CDR3 spans 13 amino acids. The CDR3: CASQTSANYGYTF. The CDR3 DNA is TGTGCCAGCCAAACGTCAGCTAACTATGGCTACACCTTC. The full variable domain, completed using reference TRBV5-5 and TRBJ1-2, is DAGVTQSPTHLIKTRGQQVTLRCSPISGHKSVSWYQQVLGQGPQFIFQYYEKEERGRGNFPDRFSARQFPNYSSELNVNALLLGDSALYLCASQTSANYGYTFGSGTRLTVV.

The J gene is TRBJ2-1, the V gene TRBV6-5; 9 nucleotides align to TRBD1. V was pared by 5 bases and J by 9 bases, with 11 bases of the junction left unmatched. The CDR3 has 15 amino acids. Germline CDR1 reads MNHEY; CDR2 reads SVGAGI. CDR3 bases: TGTGCCAGCAGTCACACCGGGACAGGGTTAAGTGAGCAGTTCTTC. Residues: CASSHTGTGLSEQFF.

The CDR3: CASNRQYNEQFF. DNA of the CDR3: TGTGCCAGCAATAGACAGTACAATGAGCAGTTCTTC. The chain joins TRBV6-6 to TRBJ2-1, with D perhaps matching TRBD1 (5 bases). Germline CDR1 reads MNHNY; CDR2 reads SVGAGI (reference sequence). V dropped 7 bases and J dropped 4 bases, with 8 bases sitting between them. The length of the CDR3 is 12 residues.

V is TRBV6-5 and J is TRBJ2-2; TRBD2 aligns across 7 bases. The trim removed 3 bases at V and 6 bases at J, leaving 4 bases unmatched. The CDR3 totals 14 residues. Per the germline V gene, CDR1 is MNHEY and CDR2 is SVGAGI. In nucleotides, the CDR3 is TGTGCCAGCAGTTATAACGGGGGGTCCGGGGAGCTGTTTTTT. Protein product: CASSYNGGSGELFF.

This clone occurred a few times. The genes are TRBV5-4 and TRBJ1-6, with D hard to call. This CDR3 spans 16 amino acids. V dropped 0 bases and J dropped 0 bases, with 7 bases sitting between them. Germline CDR1 SGHNT, CDR2 YYREEE (reference sequence). The CDR3 sequence is CASSLAGSSYNSPLHF. DNA of the CDR3: TGTGCCAGCAGCTTGGCAGGAAGCTCCTATAATTCACCCCTCCACTTT.

The rearrangement uses TRBV2 and TRBJ2-1; 9 bases map to TRBD2. V gave up 7 bases and J gave up 10 bases; unmatched junction bases: 5. The CDR3 runs to 12 residues. Germline assignment: CDR1 SNHLY and CDR2 FYNNEI. The CDR3 spells CASMREGREQFF. CDR3 sequence (DNA): TGTGCCAGCATGCGGGAGGGCCGCGAGCAGTTCTTC. Filled out from reference TRBV2 and TRBJ2-1, the complete variable domain reads EPEVTQTPSHQVTQMGQEVILRCVPISNHLYFYWYRQILGQKVEFLVSFYNNEISEKSEIFDDQFSVERPDGSNFTLKIRSTKLEDSAMYFCASMREGREQFFGPGTRLTVL.

The V and J genes are TRBV5-1 and TRBJ1-2, with D possibly matching TRBD1 (6 bases). Germline lookup yields CDR1 SGHRS and CDR2 YFSETQ. The CDR3 consists of 15 residues. Trimming took off 4 bases at V and 0 bases at J, with 13 bases between the two ends. CDR3 region: CASSPGTQANYGYTF. The CDR3, as DNA: TGCGCCAGCAGCCCTGGGACACAAGCTAACTATGGCTACACCTTC.